Reported below is one TCR beta chain. Its specificity is not known. Profiled with immunoSEQ multiplex PCR; TCRdb holds only in-frame clones, not every one. The repertoire holds more than 85,000 clones, around 94% seen once, with approximately 0.58% in the top ten. This record comes from a study of siplizumab effects on memory and regulatory T cells. Regarding the study as a whole: Sequences below about 10^-5 frequency were poorly captured, and few alloreactive clones mapped to unstimulated subsets.

Germline V CDR1 and CDR2: MGHRA, YSYEKL. Trimming cost V 1 base and J 5 bases, with 11 bases left between them. The CDR3 loop spans 14 amino acids. The source is a human donor in good health. Source material: Tregs sorted from blood. The gene calls are TRBV4-1 and TRBJ2-5; TRBD2 might be the D (6 bases). The CDR3 loop reads CASSQVEGAETQYF. As DNA, the CDR3 is TGCGCCAGCAGCCAAGTGGAGGGAGCGGAGACCCAGTACTTC.